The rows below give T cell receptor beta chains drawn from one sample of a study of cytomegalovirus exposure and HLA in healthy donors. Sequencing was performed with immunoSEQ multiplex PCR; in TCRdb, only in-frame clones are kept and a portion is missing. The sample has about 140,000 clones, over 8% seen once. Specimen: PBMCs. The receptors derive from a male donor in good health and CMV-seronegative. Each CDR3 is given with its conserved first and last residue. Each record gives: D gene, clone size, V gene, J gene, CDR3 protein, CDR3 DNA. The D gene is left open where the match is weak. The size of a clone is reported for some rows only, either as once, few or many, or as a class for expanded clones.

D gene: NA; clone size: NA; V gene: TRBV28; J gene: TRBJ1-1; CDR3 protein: CASSFGTPTEAFF; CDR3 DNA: TGTGCCAGCAGTTTTGGGACTCCCACTGAAGCTTTCTTT
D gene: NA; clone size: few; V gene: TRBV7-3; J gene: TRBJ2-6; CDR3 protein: CASSSTGANVLTF; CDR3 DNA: TGTGCCAGCAGCTCGACAGGGGCCAACGTCCTGACTTTC
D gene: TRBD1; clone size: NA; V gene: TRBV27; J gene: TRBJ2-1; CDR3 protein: CASSTHRGLVNEQFF; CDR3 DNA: TGTGCCAGCAGTACTCACAGGGGCCTGGTCAATGAGCAGTTCTTC
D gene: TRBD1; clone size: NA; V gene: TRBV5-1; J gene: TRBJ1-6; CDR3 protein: CASSPGTGLIGSPLHF; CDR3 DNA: TGCGCCAGCAGCCCCGGGACAGGGTTGATCGGTTCACCCCTCCACTTT
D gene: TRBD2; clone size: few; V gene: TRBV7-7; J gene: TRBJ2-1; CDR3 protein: CASSSGLAASYNEQFF; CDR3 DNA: TGTGCCAGCAGTTCCGGACTAGCGGCATCCTACAATGAGCAGTTCTTC
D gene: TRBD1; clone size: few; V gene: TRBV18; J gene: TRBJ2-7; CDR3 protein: CASSPEMAGGFGEQYF; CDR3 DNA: TGTGCCAGCTCACCAGAAATGGCAGGGGGCTTCGGCGAGCAGTACTTC
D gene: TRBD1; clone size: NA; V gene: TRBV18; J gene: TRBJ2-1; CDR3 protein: CASSPVSDRGAEQFF; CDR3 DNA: TGTGCCAGCTCACCAGTCTCGGACAGGGGGGCTGAGCAGTTCTTC
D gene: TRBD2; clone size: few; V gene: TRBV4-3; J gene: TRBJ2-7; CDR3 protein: CASSQEWVGLAGGMQYF; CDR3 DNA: TGCGCCAGCAGCCAAGAATGGGTAGGACTAGCGGGAGGGATGCAGTACTTC
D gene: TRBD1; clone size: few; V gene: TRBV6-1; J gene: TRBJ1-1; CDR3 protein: CASRGGEREPEAFF; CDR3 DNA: TGTGCCAGCAGAGGGGGCGAACGGGAACCTGAAGCTTTCTTT
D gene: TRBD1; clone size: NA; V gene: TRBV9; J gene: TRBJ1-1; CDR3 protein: CASSIAGGSSTEAFF; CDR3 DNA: TGTGCCAGCAGCATAGCAGGGGGCTCGAGCACTGAAGCTTTCTTT
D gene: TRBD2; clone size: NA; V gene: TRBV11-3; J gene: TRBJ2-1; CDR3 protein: CASSYGTRAEQFF; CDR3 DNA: TGTGCCAGCAGCTACGGGACTAGGGCTGAGCAGTTCTTC
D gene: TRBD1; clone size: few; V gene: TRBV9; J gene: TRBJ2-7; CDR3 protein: CASSQSVTGGSEQYF; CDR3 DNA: TGTGCCAGCAGCCAATCCGTAACAGGGGGCTCCGAGCAGTACTTC
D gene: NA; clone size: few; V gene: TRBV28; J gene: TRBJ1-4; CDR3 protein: CASSLLPGVNEKLFF; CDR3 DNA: TGTGCCAGCAGTTTATTGCCAGGCGTTAATGAAAAACTGTTTTTT
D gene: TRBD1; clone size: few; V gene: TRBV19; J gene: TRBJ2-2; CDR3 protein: CASYERQGPNTGELFF; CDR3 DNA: TGTGCCAGTTACGAGAGACAGGGCCCGAACACCGGGGAGCTGTTTTTT
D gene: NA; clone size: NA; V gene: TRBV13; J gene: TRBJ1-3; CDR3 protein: CASSLAGGAGNTIYF; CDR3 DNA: TGTGCCAGCAGCTTAGCGGGTGGGGCCGGAAACACCATATATTTT
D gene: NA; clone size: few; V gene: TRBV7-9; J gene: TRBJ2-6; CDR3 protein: CASSLDGGSSGANVLTF; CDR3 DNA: TGTGCCAGCAGCTTAGACGGGGGAAGCTCTGGGGCCAACGTCCTGACTTTC
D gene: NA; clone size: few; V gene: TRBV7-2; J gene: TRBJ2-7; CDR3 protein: CASSLATGYEQYF; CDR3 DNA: TGTGCCAGCAGCTTAGCTACAGGGTACGAGCAGTACTTC
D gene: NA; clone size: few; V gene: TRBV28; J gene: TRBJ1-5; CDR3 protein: CASSTDRGWGNQPQHF; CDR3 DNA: TGTGCCAGCAGTACCGACCGGGGGTGGGGCAATCAGCCCCAGCATTTT
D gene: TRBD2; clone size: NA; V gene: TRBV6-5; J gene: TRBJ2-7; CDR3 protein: CASSLGASGTYEQYF; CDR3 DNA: TGTGCCAGCAGCCTCGGAGCTAGCGGGACCTACGAGCAGTACTTC
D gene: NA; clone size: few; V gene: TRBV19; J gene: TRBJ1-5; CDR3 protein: CATKGSGNNQPQHF; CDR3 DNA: TGTGCCACAAAAGGTTCAGGGAACAATCAGCCCCAGCATTTT
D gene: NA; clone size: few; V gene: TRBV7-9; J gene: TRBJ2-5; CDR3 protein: CASSRGGRIQETQYF; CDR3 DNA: TGTGCCAGCAGCCGGGGAGGCAGGATTCAAGAGACCCAGTACTTC
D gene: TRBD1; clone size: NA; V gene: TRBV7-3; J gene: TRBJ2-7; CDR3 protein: CASSLDRGFSYEQYF; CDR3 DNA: TGTGCCAGCAGCTTAGACAGGGGGTTTTCCTACGAGCAGTACTTC
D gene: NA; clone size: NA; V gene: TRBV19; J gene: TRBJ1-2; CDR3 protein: CASSIGAGFNYGYTF; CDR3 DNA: TGTGCCAGTAGTATCGGAGCCGGTTTTAACTATGGCTACACCTTC
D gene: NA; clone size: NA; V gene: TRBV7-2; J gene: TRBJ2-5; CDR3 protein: CASSLTKETQYF; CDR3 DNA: TGTGCCAGCAGCTTAACTAAAGAGACCCAGTACTTC
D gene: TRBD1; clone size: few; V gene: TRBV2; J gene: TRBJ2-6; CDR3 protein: CASRAGTVSGANVLTF; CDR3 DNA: TGTGCCAGCAGAGCCGGGACAGTCTCTGGGGCCAACGTCCTGACTTTC
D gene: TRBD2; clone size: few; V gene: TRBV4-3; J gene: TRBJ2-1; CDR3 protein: CASSQDSGVYYNEQFF; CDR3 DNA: TGCGCCAGCAGCCAAGACAGCGGGGTCTACTACAATGAGCAGTTCTTC
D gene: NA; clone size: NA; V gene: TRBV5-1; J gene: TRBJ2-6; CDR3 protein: CASSVQGVLLSGANVLTF; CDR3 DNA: TGCGCCAGCAGCGTACAGGGTGTCCTACTCTCTGGGGCCAACGTCCTGACTTTC
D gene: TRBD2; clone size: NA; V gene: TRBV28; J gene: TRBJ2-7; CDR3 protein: CASSYSSGGPREQYF; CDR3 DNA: TGTGCCAGCAGTTATTCTAGCGGGGGCCCGAGGGAGCAGTACTTC
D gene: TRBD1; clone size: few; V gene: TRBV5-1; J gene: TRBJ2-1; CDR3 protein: CASSLDRGNEQFF; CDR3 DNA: TGCGCCAGCAGCTTGGACAGGGGAAATGAGCAGTTCTTC
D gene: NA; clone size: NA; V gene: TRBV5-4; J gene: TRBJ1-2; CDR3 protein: CASREERGGYGYTF; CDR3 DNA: TGTGCCAGCAGAGAGGAAAGGGGGGGGTATGGCTACACCTTC
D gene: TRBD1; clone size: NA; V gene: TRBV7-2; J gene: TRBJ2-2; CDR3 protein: CASSLGDRGRTGELFF; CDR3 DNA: TGTGCCAGCAGCTTAGGGGACAGGGGTCGGACCGGGGAGCTGTTTTTT
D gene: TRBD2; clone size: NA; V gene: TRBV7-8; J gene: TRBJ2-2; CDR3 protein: CASSPTRGDTGELFF; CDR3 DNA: TGTGCCAGCAGCCCCACCCGGGGGGACACCGGGGAGCTGTTTTTT
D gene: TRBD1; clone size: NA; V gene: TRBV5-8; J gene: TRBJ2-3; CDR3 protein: CASSSGQGASDTQYF; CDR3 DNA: TGTGCCAGCAGCTCGGGACAGGGGGCCTCAGATACGCAGTATTTT
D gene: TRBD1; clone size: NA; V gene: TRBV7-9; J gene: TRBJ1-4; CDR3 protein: CASTFSTGEREKLFF; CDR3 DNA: TGTGCCAGCACCTTTAGCACAGGGGAACGTGAAAAACTGTTTTTT
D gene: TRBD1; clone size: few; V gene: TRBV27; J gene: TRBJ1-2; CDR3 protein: CASGYPGQGNYGYTF; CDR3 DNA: TGTGCCAGCGGATATCCGGGACAGGGTAACTATGGCTACACCTTC
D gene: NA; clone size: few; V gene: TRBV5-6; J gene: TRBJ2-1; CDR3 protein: CASSLQGQGSSYNEQFF; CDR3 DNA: TGTGCCAGCAGCTTGCAAGGGCAGGGAAGCTCCTACAATGAGCAGTTCTTC